This T cell receptor beta chain was identified in a study of CD8+ T cells in alopecia areata (dated by TCRdb to between 2018 and 2020). At the level of the whole study: Treated patients were enrolled in an open-label pilot trial of oral tofacitinib at 5 to 10 mg twice daily for moderate-to-severe alopecia areata. Patients received tofacitinib for 6 to 18 months and were then followed off drug for 6 months to check for delayed response and recurrence. For the treated patients, the SALT score, which quantifies what percentage of scalp surface area is affected, served as the measure of disease severity. High-throughput TCRbeta sequencing was used to examine T cell clonal expansion in alopecia areata in both the C3H/HeJ mouse model and human patients. Human TCRbeta sequencing covered scalp tissue and sorted CD4+ and CD8+ peripheral blood T cells from patchy and totalis/universalis alopecia areata patients and healthy controls. Patients on tofacitinib were biopsied at baseline and after 4 and 24 weeks of treatment, and several of the patients also had a later scalp biopsy. Clonality in the scalp was compared among normal scalp (n=4), patchy alopecia areata scalp (n=8), and alopecia totalis/universalis scalp (n=8). RNA was obtained with the PAXgene miRNA kit for fixed scalp, the miRNeasy kit for PBMCs, and the RNeasy kit for mouse skin. TCRbeta CDR3 regions were amplified by immunoSEQ multiplex PCR with 35 Vbeta forward and 13 Jbeta reverse primers.

As concerns this clone: No antigen is known for it. A junction end diverges from the germline sequence, so it may reflect a read error.

Here is what the overall study found, with its caveats: Many expanded lesional clones persisted in scalp and blood during tofacitinib treatment, which may partly explain relapse after stopping treatment. Because the treated cohort was small and had only one nonresponder, larger studies are needed to examine links between baseline CD8+ expansion and response. Tofacitinib significantly lowered scalp clonality and the number of expanded CD8+ clones among the top 100 scalp clones. Unlike mouse skin, where gammadelta T cells dominate, normal human skin contains resident alphabeta T cells that get sequenced too, which complicates analysis of the scalp TCR repertoire. Compared with mice, TCR sequences shared between patients were less clear, possibly partly because of HLA diversity across the patient population. Lesional scalp, especially in alopecia totalis/universalis, showed higher clonality and more expanded CD8+ clones than normal scalp, suggesting antigenic drive.

The protocol used for the library was the immunoSEQ multiplex PCR assay. RNA was extracted from all samples and reverse transcribed into cDNA as template for TCR sequencing. SuperScript III was used for first-strand cDNA synthesis, primed with a 2:1 mix of oligo-dT and random hexamers. A synthetic immune receptor repertoire was used to assess amplification bias, and residual bias was removed computationally. The original methods were these. Raw reads were preprocessed for error removal, and CDR3 was defined according to IMGT conventions as running from the conserved cysteine to phenylalanine. Clonality was computed by normalizing Shannon entropy by log2 of the number of productive unique TCRs and subtracting the result from 1. Scalp TCRbeta sequences were cross-referenced with sorted blood CD4 and CD8 repertoires so that the CD4 or CD8 identity of scalp clones could be inferred. TCRdb obtained this table from immuneACCESS and retained in-frame rearrangements with V and J assigned. These tables miss some clones; where compared with another copy, unresolved V genes account for less than half of the shortfall, and the remainder is unexplained. V and J calls and clone size are those listed in that table; D and trimming were worked out from the DNA. Within this sample are approximately 200,000 clones, with more than 45% of them counted one time only. The ten largest clones add up to about 5.1% of the sample.

The time point tag for this specimen amounts to: 24 weeks on oral tofacitinib. This specimen's treatment or condition label, per the study, means: oral pan-JAK inhibitor, 5-10 mg twice daily. Lesional scalp punch biopsies and peripheral blood were obtained from alopecia areata patients. After PBMCs were isolated by density centrifugation and stained for CD3, CD4 and CD8, a FACSAria was used to sort CD4+ and CD8+ T cells. CDR3 length: 13 amino acids, cysteine to phenylalanine. The kept DNA is CDR3 alone, 39 bases in frame from the first base. CDR1 and CDR2 were assigned from the germline V gene (reference sequence) as MNHNY and SVGAGI.

The starting material was CD4+ T cells sorted from blood, obtained at week 24, from a patient treated with tofacitinib. Here the chain combines TRBV6-6 and TRBJ1-1; the D gene assignment is ambiguous. The sequence came from a human donor with alopecia areata. The DNA sequence is given as TGTGCCAGCAGCCCCGCGGGTTATCCTGATGCTTTCTTT. It translates as CASSPAGYPDAFF.